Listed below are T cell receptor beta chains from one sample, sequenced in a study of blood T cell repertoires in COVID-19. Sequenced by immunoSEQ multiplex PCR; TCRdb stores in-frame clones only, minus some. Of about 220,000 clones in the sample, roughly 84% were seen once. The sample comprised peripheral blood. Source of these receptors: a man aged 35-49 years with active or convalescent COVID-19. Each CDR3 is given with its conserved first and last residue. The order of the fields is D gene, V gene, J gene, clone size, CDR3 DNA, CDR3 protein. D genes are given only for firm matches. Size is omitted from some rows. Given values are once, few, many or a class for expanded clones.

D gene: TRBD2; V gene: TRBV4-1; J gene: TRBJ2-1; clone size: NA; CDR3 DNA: TGCGCCAGCAGCCAGGGACTAGCGGGGAGCTACAATGAGCAGTTCTTC; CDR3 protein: CASSQGLAGSYNEQFF
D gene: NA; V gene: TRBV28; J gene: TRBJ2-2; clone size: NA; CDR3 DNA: TGTGCCAGCAGTTCCCCAGGCCTGGGCGGGGAGCTGTTTTTT; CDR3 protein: CASSSPGLGGELFF
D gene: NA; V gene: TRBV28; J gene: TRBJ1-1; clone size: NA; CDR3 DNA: TGTGCCAGCAGGACTGCGCCTAACACTGAAGCTTTCTTT; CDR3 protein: CASRTAPNTEAFF
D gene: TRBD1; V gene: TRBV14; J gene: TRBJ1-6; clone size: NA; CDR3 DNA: TGTGCCAGCAGCCTCCGGGACAGGGGAAATCCCCTCCACTTT; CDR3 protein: CASSLRDRGNPLHF
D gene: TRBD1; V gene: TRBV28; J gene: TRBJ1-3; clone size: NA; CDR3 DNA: TGTGCCAGCAGTTACAGGGGACTCTTTTCCGGAAACACCATATATTTT; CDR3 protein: CASSYRGLFSGNTIYF
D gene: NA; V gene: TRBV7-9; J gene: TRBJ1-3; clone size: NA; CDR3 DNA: TGTGCCAGCAGCGGGACAAGCTCTGGAAACACCATATATTTT; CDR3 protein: CASSGTSSGNTIYF
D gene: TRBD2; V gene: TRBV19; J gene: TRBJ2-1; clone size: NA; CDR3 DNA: TGTGCCAGTAGTACGCGTACAAGACTAGCGGGAGCCCCTGAGGGGCAGTTCTTC; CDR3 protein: CASSTRTRLAGAPEGQFF
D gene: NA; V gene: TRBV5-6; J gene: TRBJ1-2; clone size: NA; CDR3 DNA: TGTGCCAGCAGCCCCGTGGCTGGAGGGGCTCATGGCTACACCTTC; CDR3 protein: CASSPVAGGAHGYTF
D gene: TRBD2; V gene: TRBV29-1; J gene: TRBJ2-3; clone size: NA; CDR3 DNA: TGCAGCGTTGAAAGCGGGAGGGCGGTCGATACGCAGTATTTT; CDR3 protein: CSVESGRAVDTQYF
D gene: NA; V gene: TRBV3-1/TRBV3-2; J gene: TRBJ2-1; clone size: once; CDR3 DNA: TGTGCCAGCAGCCAAGCTTCCAATGAGCAGTTCTTC; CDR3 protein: CASSQASNEQFF
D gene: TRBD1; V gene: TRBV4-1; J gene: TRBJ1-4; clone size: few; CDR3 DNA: TGCGCCAGCAGCCCCCGAAGACAGGGCGCTAATGAAAAACTGTTTTTT; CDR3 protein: CASSPRRQGANEKLFF
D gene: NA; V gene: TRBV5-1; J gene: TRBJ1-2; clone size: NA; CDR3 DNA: TGCGCCAGCAGCTTGGATAGCTATGGCTACACCTTC; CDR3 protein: CASSLDSYGYTF
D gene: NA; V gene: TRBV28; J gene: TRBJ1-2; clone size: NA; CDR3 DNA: TGTGCCAGCACGGTGGGGGCGCGGGGCTACACCTTC; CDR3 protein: CASTVGARGYTF
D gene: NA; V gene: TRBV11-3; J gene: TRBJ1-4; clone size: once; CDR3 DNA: TGTGCCAGCAGCTTAGGAGCATGGAGCGGACAGTTAAATGAAAAACTGTTTTTT; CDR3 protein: CASSLGAWSGQLNEKLFF
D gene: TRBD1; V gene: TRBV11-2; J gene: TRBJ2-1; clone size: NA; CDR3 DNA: TGTGCCAGCAGCGCCGGGACAGGGAAGAATAGTGAGCAGTTCTTC; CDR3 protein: CASSAGTGKNSEQFF
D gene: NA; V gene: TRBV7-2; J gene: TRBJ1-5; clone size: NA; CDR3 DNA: TGTGCCAGCAGCCTCACAAGTTTCAATCAGCCCCAGCATTTT; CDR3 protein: CASSLTSFNQPQHF
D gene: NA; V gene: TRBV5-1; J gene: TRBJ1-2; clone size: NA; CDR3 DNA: TGCGCCAGCAGCTTGAATCCGGGGAACTATGGCTACACCTTC; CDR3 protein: CASSLNPGNYGYTF
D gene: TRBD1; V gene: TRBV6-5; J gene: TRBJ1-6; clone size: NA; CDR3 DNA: TGTGCCAGCAGTTACGGGGTAGGACAGGGTAATTCACCCCTCCACTTT; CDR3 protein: CASSYGVGQGNSPLHF
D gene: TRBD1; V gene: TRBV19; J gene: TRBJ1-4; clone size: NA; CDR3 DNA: TGTGCCAGTAGTTTCCGGACAGGGGGCGCCGAAAAACTGTTTTTT; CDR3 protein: CASSFRTGGAEKLFF
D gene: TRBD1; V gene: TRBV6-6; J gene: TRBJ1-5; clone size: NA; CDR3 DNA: TGTGCCAGCAGTCGACAGGGATCAAATCAGCCCCAGCATTTT; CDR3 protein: CASSRQGSNQPQHF
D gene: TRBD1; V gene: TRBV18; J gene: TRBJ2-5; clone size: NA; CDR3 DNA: TGTGCCAGCTCACGACGGACAGGGGGGAAGGAGGAGACCCAGTACTTC; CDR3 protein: CASSRRTGGKEETQYF
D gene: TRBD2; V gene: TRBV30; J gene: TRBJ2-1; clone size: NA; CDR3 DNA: TGTGCCTGGAGTGCCCCGGTTTTAGCGGGAGTACGGGAGCAGTTCTTC; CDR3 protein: CAWSAPVLAGVREQFF